The T cell receptor beta chain described here comes from a study of a mutant IDH1 vaccine in newly diagnosed glioma. General study points: Alterations occurring in top peripheral T cell clonotypes seemed unrelated to pseudoprogression.

This CDR3 contains 15 residues. Germline CDR1 SGHTS, CDR2 YDEGEE. V lost 0 bases to trimming and J lost 7 bases; unmatched junction nucleotides: 7. The time point here: week 11, during vaccination. The investigators gave 300 ug of mutant IDH1 20-mer peptide in each vaccine dose, together with topical imiquimod. Comments on this clone: Antigen: not known.

Clones were sequenced by immunoSEQ multiplex PCR, and TCRdb holds only the in-frame ones, with some missing. The sample lists over 95,000 clones; approximately 87% were seen once. The source is a woman aged 45-65 years with glioma. Sequencing was performed on PBMCs, taken from a glioma patient whose treatment included an IDH1 peptide vaccine. The chain employs TRBV5-8 and TRBJ2-7; 10 nucleotides match TRBD2. The CDR3 sequence: CASSLDLAGAWEQYF. Written as DNA, the CDR3 is TGTGCCAGCAGCTTGGATCTAGCGGGAGCTTGGGAGCAGTACTTC.